This record concerns one T cell receptor beta chain sequence. The data derive from a study of PD-1 blockade in mismatch repair-deficient tumors. Here immunoSEQ multiplex PCR was the method, and the copy in TCRdb shows in-frame clones only, minus some. The sample has around 50,000 clones; around 77% are singletons. Sequencing used PBMCs, obtained before pembrolizumab treatment. The sequence came from an adult with mismatch repair-deficient cancer.

CDR3 amino acids: CASSPDTSSYNEQFF. The DNA for the CDR3 is TGCGCCAGCAGCCCAGACACGAGCTCCTACAATGAGCAGTTCTTC. J is TRBJ2-1 and V is TRBV5-1; D gene ambiguous. This CDR3 spans 15 amino acids. Germline loops: CDR1 SGHRS, CDR2 YFSETQ. The germline V and J ends were trimmed by 4 bases and 0 bases, with 11 bases remaining between them.